Below, 21 T cell receptor beta chains from the same sample are listed, as sequenced in a study of regulatory T cells in long-lasting Graves disease (dated by TCRdb to the early 2020s). The time point label on this specimen signifies: persistent/refractory GD, antithyroid drugs over 5 years with positive TRAb. For both TCR sequencing and RNA sequencing, RNA was extracted from PBMCs using TRIzol. The method behind the library was multiplex PCR. Sequencing used an Illumina HiSeq 4000. To build TCR beta libraries, CDR3 regions were amplified by Arm-PCR using iRepertoire HTBI primers. TCRdb reworked the public reads: Q25 trimming with fastp, MiXCR clone assembly, productive beta chains retained. Rows are unified per CDR3 protein, each entry keeping the most common DNA and genes. The sample has about 470,000 distinct CDR3 sequences on record, around 20% of them singletons. Of the sample, less than 9% falls within the top ten clones.

This sample comprised peripheral blood mononuclear cells (PBMCs), obtained when the disease was refractory, from a patient treated with antithyroid drugs. These receptors came from a female donor with Graves disease.

This chain joins TRBV12-3 or TRBV12-4 and TRBJ2-3; tentatively, D is TRBD2 (6 bases). This CDR3 is built from 16 residues. The ends were cut back, 6 bases at V and 2 bases at J, with 18 bases in the middle. The CDR3 is CASSNRIGGITDTQYF. The DNA of the CDR3 is TGTGCCAGCAGCAATCGTATTGGAGGGATCACAGATACGCAGTATTTT.

This clonotype came up many times. CDR3 nucleotide sequence: TGTGCCAGTAGTGTAAGACCTTCCCAGCAGGGATATCAGCCCCAGCATTTT. It is translated as CASSVRPSQQGYQPQHF. The chain uses TRBV19 and TRBJ1-5, with D possibly matching TRBD1 (5 bases). The CDR3 is 17 residues long. Trimming shortened V by 5 bases and J by 5 bases, and 22 bases separated the two germline ends. CDR1 and CDR2 (germline): LNHDA, SQIVND (reference sequence).

This clonotype has a handful of counts. This sequence joins TRBV29-1 and TRBJ1-4, with D perhaps matching TRBD1 (6 bases). The CDR3 totals 15 residues. From germline, CDR1 is SQVTM and CDR2 ANQGSEA. V was pared by 2 bases and J by 8 bases, with 18 bases between. The DNA for the CDR3 is TGCAGCGTTGAAAAGTCGGTTAGGGGGGAGGAAAAACTGTTTTTT. It translates to CSVEKSVRGEEKLFF.

Note on this clonotype: Just one base apart from a much larger clone, this may be a read error. This chain links TRBV7-9 with TRBJ2-1, with TRBD1 matching over 8 bases. V lost 4 bases, J lost 10 bases, and 18 bases stayed unmatched. This CDR3 comprises 17 residues. CDR1 SEHNR and CDR2 FQNEAQ come from the germline V gene (reference sequence). The CDR3 loop is CASSSNIPGGQTYEQFF. For the CDR3, the DNA is TGTGCCAGCAGCTCCAACATTCCAGGGGGCCAGACCTACGAGCAGTTCTTC.

This clonotype was found many times. The chain couples TRBV28 to TRBJ2-5; possibly TRBD2 for D (5 bases). The CDR3 spans 15 residues. Trimming pared 5 bases from V and 0 bases from J, leaving 13 bases between. Germline V gene data show CDR1 as MDHEN and CDR2 as SYDVKM. The chain's CDR3 is CASSQMTGYQETQYF. The CDR3 DNA reads TGTGCCAGCAGTCAAATGACGGGGTACCAAGAGACCCAGTACTTC.

This clonotype has a count of ten or more. The gene calls are TRBV28 and TRBJ1-4; 8 nucleotides match TRBD1. This CDR3 has 15 residues. With 4 bases clipped from V and 8 bases from J, the junction kept 9 bases outside the gene matches. CDR1 MDHEN and CDR2 SYDVKM come from the germline V gene. The CDR3 protein is CASSSRDRGGEKLFF. CDR3 nucleotides: TGTGCCAGCAGTTCTCGTGACAGGGGCGGAGAAAAACTGTTTTTT. Using reference TRBV28 and TRBJ1-4 for the parts outside the CDR3, the full variable domain is DVKVTQSSRYLVKRTGEKVFLECVQDMDHENMFWYRQDPGLGLRLIYFSYDVKMKEKGDIPEGYSVSREKKERFSLILESASTNQTSMYLCASSSRDRGGEKLFFGSGTQLSVL.

This clonotype came up a few times. V gene TRBV10-3 combines with J gene TRBJ1-1; TRBD1 might be the D (5 bases). The CDR3 sequence is 13 residues long. V shed 8 bases and J shed 5 bases, with 15 bases lying between them. Germline assignment: CDR1 ENHRY and CDR2 SYGVKD. The CDR3 loop is CAIAWQGGTEAFF. The DNA of the CDR3 is TGTGCCATCGCGTGGCAGGGAGGGACTGAAGCTTTCTTT.

This clonotype was seen repeatedly, ten times or more. This chain uses TRBV28 with TRBJ1-4; 7 bases are shared with TRBD1. The V segment lost 6 bases and the J segment 7 bases; nucleotides outside the gene matches: 8. The CDR3 spans 14 residues. The germline V gene encodes CDR1 MDHEN and CDR2 SYDVKM. CDR3 protein: CASSPGTAIEKLFF. The CDR3 bases are TGTGCCAGCAGCCCCGGGACAGCGATTGAAAAACTGTTTTTT.

This rearrangement joins TRBV24-1 to TRBJ2-5, with unresolved D. The CDR3 consists of 12 residues. CDR1 is KGHDR and CDR2 is SFDVKD in the germline V gene. The V gene lost 5 bases and the J gene lost 9 bases, with 12 bases spanning the gap. For the CDR3, the DNA is TGTGCCACCAGTGGGACCGTTAGTCCCCAGTACTTC. Amino acids: CATSGTVSPQYF.

This clonotype was recorded a few times. CDR3 sequence: CASSLDPYGYTF. In DNA form, the CDR3 reads TGTGCCAGCAGCTTGGACCCATATGGCTACACCTTC. The chain couples TRBV5-4 to TRBJ1-2, with no clear D. Per the germline V gene, CDR1 is SGHNT and CDR2 is YYREEE (reference sequence). Trimming took 0 bases from V and 5 from J, leaving 5 bases between them. The CDR3 totals 12 residues.

This clonotype showed up many times. The chain carries TRBV3-1 and TRBJ2-7; TRBD2 agrees at 12 bases. Germline loops: CDR1 LGHDT, CDR2 YNNKEL (reference sequence). The CDR3 extends over 15 amino acids. J was trimmed by 2 bases and V by 5 bases; bases with no gene match: 4. This CDR3 is CASSLRLAGAYEQYF. The CDR3 region has the DNA TGTGCCAGCAGCTTACGACTAGCGGGAGCCTACGAGCAGTACTTC.

This clonotype was observed once. Given a much more abundant clone one base away, this may be a read error. Because it lacks the conserved phenylalanine or tryptophan at the end, this CDR3 is likely a read error. V and J are TRBV24-1 and TRBJ2-2, with 10 bases that match TRBD2. The V gene end was trimmed by 1 base and the J gene end by 7 bases; junction bases not matched to a gene: 8. In germline, CDR1 is KGHDR, CDR2 SFDVKD. The CDR3 is made up of 17 amino acids. CDR3 in amino acids: CATSDFPSGSLNGELFV. CDR3 in DNA: TGTGCCACCAGTGATTTTCCTAGCGGGAGTCTGAACGGGGAGCTGTTTGTT.

This clonotype was found many times. The chain couples TRBV30 to TRBJ1-2; TRBD1 agrees at 9 bases. Germline V gene data show CDR1 as GTSNPN and CDR2 as SVGIG (reference sequence). V gave up 0 bases and J gave up 3 bases; unmatched junction bases: 2. The CDR3 contains 14 residues. Written as DNA, the CDR3 is TGTGCCTGGAGTGTACAGGGGGCTTACTATGGCTACACCTTC. It translates to CAWSVQGAYYGYTF.

This clonotype showed up many times. The rearrangement joins TRBV28 to TRBJ1-5; D not certain. Trimming removed 2 bases from V and 0 bases from J, with 5 bases in between. Germline V gene lookup returns CDR1 MDHEN and CDR2 SYDVKM. This CDR3 region has 14 residues. CDR3 protein: CASSLIDSNQPQHF. In DNA, the CDR3 is TGTGCCAGCAGTTTAATTGATAGCAATCAGCCCCAGCATTTT.

This clonotype was counted at least ten times. The junction shows a germline mismatch at one end, possibly a read error. The genes are TRBV28 and TRBJ1-5; no firm D call. The CDR3 covers 15 residues. In germline, CDR1 is MDHEN, CDR2 SYDVKM. The CDR3 DNA is TGTGCCAGCAGTTTATTGGTGGAGAGTTCCGGTTCGCTGAATTTT. Residues: CASSLLVESSGSLNF.

The table lists this clonotype with a count of one. J is TRBJ1-1 and V is TRBV4-1; 7 bases match TRBD1. The germline V gene has CDR1 MGHRA and CDR2 YSYEKL. J gave up 5 bases and V 1 base, and 4 bases lay outside the gene matches. The CDR3 totals 14 residues. The CDR3 DNA reads as TGCGCCAGCAGCCAAGCGGACAGGTTTACTGAAGCTTTCTTT. It codes for CASSQADRFTEAFF.

This rearrangement joins TRBV10-3 to TRBJ2-2; D is unclear. The CDR3 runs 13 residues. Per the germline V gene, CDR1 is ENHRY and CDR2 is SYGVKD. V was clipped by 7 bases and J by 5 bases, with 11 bases between them. The CDR3 coding sequence is TGTGCCATCACCAGAGGTGAAACCGGGGAGCTGTTTTTT. Translated: CAITRGETGELFF.

The count of this clonotype is one. Since the CDR3 does not end with the conserved phenylalanine or tryptophan, this likely comes from a read error. The gene calls are TRBV30 and TRBJ2-7; D unresolved. The CDR3 contains 11 residues. Germline assignment: CDR1 GTSNPN and CDR2 SVGIG (reference sequence). V lost 2 bases and J 7 bases, leaving 9 bases between the germline ends. The CDR3 DNA is TGTGCCTGGAGTCCCGCGGATGAGCAGTACCTC. Protein: CAWSPADEQYL.

The chain employs TRBV30 and TRBJ1-1; D is undetermined. This CDR3 comprises 13 residues. Deletions cut 0 bases from V and 5 bases from J, with 10 bases between. The germline CDR1 and CDR2 sequences are GTSNPN and SVGIG (reference sequence). CDR3 in amino acids: CAWSVSTGTEAFF. The DNA for the CDR3 is TGTGCCTGGAGTGTAAGTACCGGGACTGAAGCTTTCTTT. Full variable domain (rest looked up from reference TRBV30 and TRBJ1-1): SQTIHQWPATLVQPVGSPLSLECTVEGTSNPNLYWYRQAAGRGLQLLFYSVGIGQISSEVPQNLSASRPQDRQFILSSKKLLLSDSGFYLCAWSVSTGTEAFFGQGTRLTVV.

This clonotype showed up just a few times. The V and J genes are TRBV4-1 and TRBJ1-1; D call uncertain. CDR1 MGHRA and CDR2 YSYEKL come from the germline V gene. The CDR3 is 14 amino acids. V was trimmed by 1 base and J by 7 bases, leaving 13 bases between them. CDR3 protein: CASSQGLGPREAFF. DNA of the CDR3: TGCGCCAGCAGCCAAGGGTTGGGTCCCCGTGAAGCTTTCTTT.

V gene TRBV27 combines with J gene TRBJ2-3; D uncertain. This CDR3 region has 12 residues. Trimming took off 6 bases at V and 3 bases at J, with 7 bases between the two ends. CDR1 and CDR2 from the germline V gene are MNHEY and SMNVEV (reference sequence). In DNA, the CDR3 is TGTGCCAGCAGGGATAGAACAGATACGCAGTATTTT. This codes for CASRDRTDTQYF.